What follows is one TCR beta chain and its context. Its antigen is not identified. This CDR3 is 16 amino acids long. V shed 0 bases, J shed 5 bases, and the junction held 9 bases outside the gene matches. Germline lookup yields CDR1 MGHRA and CDR2 YSYEKL. This sample is part of a study of Graves' ophthalmopathy and Graves' hyperthyroidism. Looking at the study overall: Investigators collected peripheral blood at initial diagnosis, before any treatment was given. The study's findings and limits: In blood appeared most of the expanded thyroid clonotypes whose frequency exceeded 0.001. Discrimination between ophthalmopathy and stable hyperthyroidism by a 13-signature model showed about 89% sensitivity and 70% to 82% specificity.

RNA transcripts were the source from which TCR beta CDR3 regions were amplified. An initial RT-PCR round employing HTBI primers preceded a second-round multiplex PCR. Using its own MiXCR run on the multiplex PCR reads, TCRdb lists one record per CDR3 protein. The table has hundreds of thousands of distinct CDR3 sequences, around 40% seen once. This sequence was found in an adult man with Graves' ophthalmopathy. The sample taken for sequencing was peripheral blood. The rearrangement uses TRBV4-1 and TRBJ2-7, with 8 positions matching TRBD1. CDR3 DNA: TGCGCCAGCAGCCAAGATGTCGGACAGGGAAAGGACGAGCAGTACTTC. Translated, it gives CASSQDVGQGKDEQYF.